This T cell receptor beta chain was sequenced for a study of blood T cell repertoires in COVID-19. This clone appeared a few times. Using immunoSEQ multiplex PCR, the repertoire was profiled, and TCRdb retains in-frame clones only, with some absent. The sample lists about 180,000 clones, 88% occurring once. The material sequenced was PBMCs or T cells enriched from blood (not recorded which). The receptor's source is a woman aged 18-29 years who had recovered from COVID-19.

CDR3 protein: CANSPGTGGPETQYF. CDR3 in DNA: TGTGCCAATTCCCCCGGGACAGGGGGGCCTGAGACCCAGTACTTC. The chain carries TRBV30 and TRBJ2-5, with 11 positions matching TRBD1. Trimming took 8 bases from V and 5 from J; bases not matched to a gene: 13. Germline V gene lookup returns CDR1 GTSNPN and CDR2 SVGIG (reference sequence). CDR3 length: 15 amino acids.